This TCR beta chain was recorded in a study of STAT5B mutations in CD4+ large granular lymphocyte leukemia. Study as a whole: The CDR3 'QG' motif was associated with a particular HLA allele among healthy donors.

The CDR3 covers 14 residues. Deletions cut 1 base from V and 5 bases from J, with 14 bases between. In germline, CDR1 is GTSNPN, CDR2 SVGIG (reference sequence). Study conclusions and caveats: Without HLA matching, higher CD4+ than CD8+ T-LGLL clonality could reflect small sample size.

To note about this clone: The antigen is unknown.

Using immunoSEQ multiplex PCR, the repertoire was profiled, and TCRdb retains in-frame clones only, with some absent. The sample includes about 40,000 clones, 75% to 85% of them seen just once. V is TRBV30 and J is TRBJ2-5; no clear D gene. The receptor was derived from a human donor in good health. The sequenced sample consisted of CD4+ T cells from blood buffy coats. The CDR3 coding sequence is TGTGCCTGGAGTGAACGTGGGCCCTTTGAGACCCAGTACTTC. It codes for CAWSERGPFETQYF.